This TCR beta chain comes out of a study of PD-L1 blockade in urothelial cancer. As for the study in general: Dosed intravenously at 1,200 mg every 3 weeks, atezolizumab was initiated by patients at some point between 2014 and 2016. The number of prior chemotherapy regimens per patient was 0 to 3. Median T cell yield per blood sample was some 140,000 cells.

Indicated time point: peripheral blood 6 weeks after treatment start. Deletions cut 2 bases from V and 7 bases from J, with 6 bases between. The germline gives CDR1 SGHVS, CDR2 FQNEAQ. This CDR3 comprises 12 residues. Data came from immunoSEQ multiplex PCR; TCRdb stores just in-frame clones and leaves some out. The sample has about 120,000 clones; approximately 89% are singletons. The gene calls are TRBV7-8 and TRBJ2-1; unclear D gene. The source was PBMCs, collected around atezolizumab (anti-PD-L1) treatment. The sequence was obtained from a man between 60 and 75 years old with urothelial cancer. The CDR3 region is CASSLRVNEQFF. The DNA for the CDR3 is TGTGCCAGCAGCTTACGAGTGAATGAGCAGTTCTTC. Drawing the rest from reference TRBV7-8 and TRBJ2-1, the complete variable domain is GAGVSQSPRYKVAKRGQDVALRCDPISGHVSLFWYQQALGQGPEFLTYFQNEAQLDKSGLPSDRFFAERPEGSVSTLKIQRTQQEDSAVYLCASSLRVNEQFFGPGTRLTVL.